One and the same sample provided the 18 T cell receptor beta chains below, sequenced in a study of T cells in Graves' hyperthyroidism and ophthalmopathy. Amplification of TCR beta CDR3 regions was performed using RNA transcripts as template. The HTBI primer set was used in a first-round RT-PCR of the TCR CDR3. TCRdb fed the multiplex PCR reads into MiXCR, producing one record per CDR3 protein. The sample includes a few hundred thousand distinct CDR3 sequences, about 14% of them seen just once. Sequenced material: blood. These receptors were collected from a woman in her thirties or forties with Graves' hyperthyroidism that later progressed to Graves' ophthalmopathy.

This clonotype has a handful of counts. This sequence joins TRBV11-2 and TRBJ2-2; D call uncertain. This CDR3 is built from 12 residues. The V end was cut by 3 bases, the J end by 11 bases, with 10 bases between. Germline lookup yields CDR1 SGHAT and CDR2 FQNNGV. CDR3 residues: CASSLLSAELFF. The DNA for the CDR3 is TGTGCCAGCAGCTTGCTGTCGGCAGAGCTGTTTTTT.

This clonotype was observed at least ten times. The CDR3 sequence is CASSPIATSYEQYF. CDR3 bases: TGTGCCAGCAGCCCGATAGCAACGTCCTACGAGCAGTACTTC. This chain links TRBV3-1 with TRBJ2-7, with D uncertain. CDR3 size: 14 residues. V was trimmed by 4 bases and J by 1 base, leaving 11 bases between them. Germline V gives CDR1 LGHDT, CDR2 YNNKEL (reference sequence).

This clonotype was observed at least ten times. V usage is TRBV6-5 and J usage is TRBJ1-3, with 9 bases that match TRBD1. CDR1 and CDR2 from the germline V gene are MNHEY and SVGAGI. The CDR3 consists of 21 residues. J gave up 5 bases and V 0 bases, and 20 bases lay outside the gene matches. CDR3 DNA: TGTGCCAGCAGTTACTCGCGAGTGGGACAGGGAATTAGTCGCAAAAGAAACACCATATATTTT. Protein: CASSYSRVGQGISRKRNTIYF.

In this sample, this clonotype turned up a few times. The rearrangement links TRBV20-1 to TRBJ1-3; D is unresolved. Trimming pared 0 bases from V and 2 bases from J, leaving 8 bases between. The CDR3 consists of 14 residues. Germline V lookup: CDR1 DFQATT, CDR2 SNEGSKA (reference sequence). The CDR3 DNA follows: TGCAGTGCTAGAGAGGGAGGGACTGGAAACACCATATATTTT. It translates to CSAREGGTGNTIYF.

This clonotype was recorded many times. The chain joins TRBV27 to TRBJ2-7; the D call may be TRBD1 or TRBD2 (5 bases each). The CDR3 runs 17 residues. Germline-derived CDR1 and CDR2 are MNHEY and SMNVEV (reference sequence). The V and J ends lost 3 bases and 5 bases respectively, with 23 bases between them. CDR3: CASSLGHAKRSRHEQYF. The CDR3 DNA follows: TGTGCCAGCAGTTTGGGGCACGCCAAGCGGAGTCGACACGAGCAGTACTTC.

Here the CDR3 reads CSASAHDRAVSDDIQYF. The CDR3 bases are TGCAGTGCTAGTGCCCATGACAGGGCCGTGTCCGACGACATTCAGTACTTC. The V and J genes are TRBV20-1 and TRBJ2-4; 7 bases are a match to TRBD1. Germline V gene lookup returns CDR1 DFQATT and CDR2 SNEGSKA (reference sequence). The length of the CDR3 is 17 residues. The V gene end was trimmed by 3 bases and the J gene end by 8 bases; junction bases not matched to a gene: 19.

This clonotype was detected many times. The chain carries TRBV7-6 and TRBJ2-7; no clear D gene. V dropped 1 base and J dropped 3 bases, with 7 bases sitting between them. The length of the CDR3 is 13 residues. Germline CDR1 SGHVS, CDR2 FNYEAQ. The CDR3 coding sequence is TGTGCCAGCAGCTTAGACTCTCTCTACGAGCAGTACTTC. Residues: CASSLDSLYEQYF.

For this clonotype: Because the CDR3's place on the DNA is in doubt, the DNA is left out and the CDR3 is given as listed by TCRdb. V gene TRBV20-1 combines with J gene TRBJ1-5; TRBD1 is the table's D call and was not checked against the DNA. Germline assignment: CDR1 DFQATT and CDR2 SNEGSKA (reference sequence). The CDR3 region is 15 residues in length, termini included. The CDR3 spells CSARVGQGIAQPPHF.

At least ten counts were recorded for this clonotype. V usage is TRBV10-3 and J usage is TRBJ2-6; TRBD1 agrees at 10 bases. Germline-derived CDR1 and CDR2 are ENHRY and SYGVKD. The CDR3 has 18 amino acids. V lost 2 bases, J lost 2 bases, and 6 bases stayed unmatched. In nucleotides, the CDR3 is TGTGCCATCAGTGAGAGACAGGGGGCACCCCCTGGGGCCAACGTCCTGACTTTC. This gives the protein CAISERQGAPPGANVLTF.

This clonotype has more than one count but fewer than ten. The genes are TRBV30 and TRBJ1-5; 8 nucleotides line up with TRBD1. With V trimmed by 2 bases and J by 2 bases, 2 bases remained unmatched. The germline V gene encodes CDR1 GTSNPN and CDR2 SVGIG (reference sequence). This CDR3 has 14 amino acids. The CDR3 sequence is CAWSLGQGNQPQHF. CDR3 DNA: TGTGCCTGGAGTCTGGGACAGGGCAATCAGCCCCAGCATTTT. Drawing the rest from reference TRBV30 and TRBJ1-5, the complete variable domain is SQTIHQWPATLVQPVGSPLSLECTVEGTSNPNLYWYRQAAGRGLQLLFYSVGIGQISSEVPQNLSASRPQDRQFILSSKKLLLSDSGFYLCAWSLGQGNQPQHFGDGTRLSIL.

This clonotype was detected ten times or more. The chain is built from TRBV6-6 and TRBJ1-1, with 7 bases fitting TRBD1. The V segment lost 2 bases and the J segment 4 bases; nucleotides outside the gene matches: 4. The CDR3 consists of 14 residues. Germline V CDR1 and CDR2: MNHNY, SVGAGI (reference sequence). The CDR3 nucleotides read TGTGCCAGCAGTTACGATTACAGGGGCACTGAAGCTTTCTTT. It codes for CASSYDYRGTEAFF.

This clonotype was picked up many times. The CDR3 loop is CSAILATNEKLFF. The CDR3 nucleotides are TGCAGTGCCATCCTTGCAACTAATGAAAAACTGTTTTTT. The rearrangement links TRBV20-1 to TRBJ1-4, with D uncertain. Trimming left V 6 bases short and J 0 bases short, with 8 bases between. This CDR3 has 13 residues. Germline CDR1 DFQATT, CDR2 SNEGSKA (reference sequence).

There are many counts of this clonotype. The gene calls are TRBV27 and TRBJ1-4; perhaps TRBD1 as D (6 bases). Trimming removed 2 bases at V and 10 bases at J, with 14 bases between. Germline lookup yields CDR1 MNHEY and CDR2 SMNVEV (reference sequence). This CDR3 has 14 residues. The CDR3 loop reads CASSLSGGSGKLFF. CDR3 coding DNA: TGTGCCAGCAGTTTAAGCGGGGGCTCTGGAAAACTGTTTTTT.

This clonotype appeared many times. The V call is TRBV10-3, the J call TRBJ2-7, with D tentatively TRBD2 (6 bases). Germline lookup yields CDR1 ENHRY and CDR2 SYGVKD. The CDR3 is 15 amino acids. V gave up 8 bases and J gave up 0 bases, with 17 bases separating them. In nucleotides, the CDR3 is TGTGCCATCGGTCGCGGGAAACCCCGCTCCTACGAGCAGTACTTC. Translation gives CAIGRGKPRSYEQYF.

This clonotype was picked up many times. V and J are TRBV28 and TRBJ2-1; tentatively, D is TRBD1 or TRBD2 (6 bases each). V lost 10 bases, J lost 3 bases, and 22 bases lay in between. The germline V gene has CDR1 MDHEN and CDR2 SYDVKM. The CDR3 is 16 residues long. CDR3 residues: CAITGGWGPDYNEQFF. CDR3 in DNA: TGTGCCATCACCGGAGGGTGGGGGCCGGACTACAATGAGCAGTTCTTC.

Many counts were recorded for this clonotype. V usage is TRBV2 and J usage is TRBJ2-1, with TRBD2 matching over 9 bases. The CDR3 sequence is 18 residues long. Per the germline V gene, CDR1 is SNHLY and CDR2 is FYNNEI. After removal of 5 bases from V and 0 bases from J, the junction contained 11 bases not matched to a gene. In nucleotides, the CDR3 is TGTGCCAGCAGTAACACCCCATATAGCGGGAGCTCCTACAATGAGCAGTTCTTC. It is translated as CASSNTPYSGSSYNEQFF.

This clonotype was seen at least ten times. CDR3 nucleotide sequence: TGTGCCAGCAGCGACCGGCGGGAGGACGGGGGTGAAAAACTGTTTTTT. Translated, it gives CASSDRREDGGEKLFF. The chain is built from TRBV7-9 and TRBJ1-4, with a weak D call TRBD1 (5 bases). This CDR3 has 16 residues. The ends were cut back, 5 bases at V and 7 bases at J, with 20 bases in the middle. The V gene's germline CDR1 is SEHNR and CDR2 FQNEAQ (reference sequence).

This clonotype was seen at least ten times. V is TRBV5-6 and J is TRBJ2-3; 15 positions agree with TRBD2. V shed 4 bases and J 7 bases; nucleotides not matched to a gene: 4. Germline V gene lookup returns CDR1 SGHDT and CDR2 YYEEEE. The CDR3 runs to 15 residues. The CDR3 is CASSGGLAGGNTQYF. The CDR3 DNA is TGTGCCAGCAGCGGGGGACTAGCGGGAGGTAATACGCAGTATTTT.